This TCR beta chain was captured by sequencing in a study of cytomegalovirus exposure and HLA in healthy donors. About the research overall: The 110 or so validation repertoires, a later analysis reported, used the same platform as the approximately 630 first-cohort repertoires.

The CDR3 has 14 residues. The V end lost 0 bases, the J end lost 3 bases, and 10 bases lay between the germline ends. Looked up from germline, CDR1 is SGHDT and CDR2 is YYEEEE. Sequenced by immunoSEQ multiplex PCR; TCRdb stores in-frame clones only, minus some. The sample has about 240,000 clones, just under 90% seen once; the top ten hold around 2.6%. This chain uses TRBV5-6 with TRBJ2-7; D possibly corresponds to TRBD1 (5 bases). The TCR comes from a man aged 18 to 29 in good health and CMV-seronegative. Sequenced sample: PBMCs. In DNA form, the CDR3 reads TGTGCCAGCAGCTTGGAGGCCAGGGACTACGAGCAGTACTTC. Translation gives CASSLEARDYEQYF.